The clone carrying this T cell receptor beta chain has just a few counts. Sample-barcoded 5' priming and a J-beta primer mix drove a second PCR of 7 to 11 cycles. TCRdb ran MiXCR on the 5' RACE reads and lists one entry per CDR3 protein. The data contain hundreds of thousands of distinct CDR3 sequences, about 55% of them singletons. The data belong to a study of blood T cells in healthy people across ages. Sequencing was performed on blood. The sequence was obtained from a man at least 80 years old in good health.

In nucleotides, the CDR3 is TGTGCCAGCAGTTATCGTGAGCAGTTCTTC. As protein: CASSYREQFF. The chain uses TRBV28 and TRBJ2-1, with D hard to call. Germline lookup yields CDR1 MDHEN and CDR2 SYDVKM. V was cut by 4 bases and J by 9 bases, with 4 bases left in between. CDR3 size: 10 residues.